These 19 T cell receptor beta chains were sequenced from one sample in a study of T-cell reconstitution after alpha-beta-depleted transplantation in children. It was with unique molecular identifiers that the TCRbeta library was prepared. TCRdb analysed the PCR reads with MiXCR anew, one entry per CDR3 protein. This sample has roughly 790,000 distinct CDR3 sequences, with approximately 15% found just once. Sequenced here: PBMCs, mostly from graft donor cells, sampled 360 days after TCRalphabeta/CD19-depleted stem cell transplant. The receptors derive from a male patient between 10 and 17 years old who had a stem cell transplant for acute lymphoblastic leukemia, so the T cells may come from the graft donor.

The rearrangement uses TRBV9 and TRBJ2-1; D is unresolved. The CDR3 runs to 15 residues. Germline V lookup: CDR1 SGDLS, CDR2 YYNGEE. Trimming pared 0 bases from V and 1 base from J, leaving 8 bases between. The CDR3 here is CASSVVGLSYNEQFF. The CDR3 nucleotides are TGTGCCAGCAGCGTAGTAGGGCTGTCCTACAATGAGCAGTTCTTC. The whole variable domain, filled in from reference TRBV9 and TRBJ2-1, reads DSGVTQTPKHLITATGQRVTLRCSPRSGDLSVYWYQQSLDQGLQFLIQYYNGEERAKGNILERFSAQQFPDLHSELNLSSLELGDSALYFCASSVVGLSYNEQFFGPGTRLTVL.

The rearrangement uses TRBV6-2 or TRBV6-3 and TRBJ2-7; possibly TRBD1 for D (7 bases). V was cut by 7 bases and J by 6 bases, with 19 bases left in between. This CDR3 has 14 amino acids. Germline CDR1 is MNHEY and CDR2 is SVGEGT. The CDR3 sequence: CASNRQEGAGEQYF. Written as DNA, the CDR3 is TGTGCCAGCAATCGACAGGAGGGGGCAGGCGAGCAGTACTTC.

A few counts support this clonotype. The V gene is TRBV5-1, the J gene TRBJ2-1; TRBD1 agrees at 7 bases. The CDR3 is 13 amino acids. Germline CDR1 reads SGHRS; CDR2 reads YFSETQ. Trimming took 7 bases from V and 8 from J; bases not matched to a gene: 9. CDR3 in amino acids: CASYQNRGYEQFF. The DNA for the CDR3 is TGCGCCAGCTATCAGAACAGGGGATATGAGCAGTTCTTC.

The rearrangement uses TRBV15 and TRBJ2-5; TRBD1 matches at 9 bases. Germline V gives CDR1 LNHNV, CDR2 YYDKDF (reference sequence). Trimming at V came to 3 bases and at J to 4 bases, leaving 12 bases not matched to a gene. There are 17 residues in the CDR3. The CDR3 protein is CATSRETGGHYGETQYF. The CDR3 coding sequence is TGTGCCACCAGCAGGGAAACAGGGGGCCACTACGGAGAGACCCAGTACTTC.

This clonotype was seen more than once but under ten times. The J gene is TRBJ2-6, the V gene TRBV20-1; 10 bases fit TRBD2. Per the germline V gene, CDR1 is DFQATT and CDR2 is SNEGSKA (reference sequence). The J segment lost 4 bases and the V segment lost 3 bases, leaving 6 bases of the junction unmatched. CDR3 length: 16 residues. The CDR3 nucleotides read TGCAGTGCTAGTGGACTAGCGGAGAGGGGGGCCAACGTCCTGACTTTC. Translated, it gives CSASGLAERGANVLTF.

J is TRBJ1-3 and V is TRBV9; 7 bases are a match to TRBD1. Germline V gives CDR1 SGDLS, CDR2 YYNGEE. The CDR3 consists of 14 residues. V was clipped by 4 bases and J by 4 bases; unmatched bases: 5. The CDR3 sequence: CASSTRTGGNTIYF. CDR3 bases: TGTGCCAGCAGCACTCGGACAGGCGGAAACACCATATATTTT.

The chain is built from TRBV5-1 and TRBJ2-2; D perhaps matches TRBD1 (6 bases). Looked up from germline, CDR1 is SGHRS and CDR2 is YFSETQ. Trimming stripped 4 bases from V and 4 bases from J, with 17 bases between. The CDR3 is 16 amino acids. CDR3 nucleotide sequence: TGCGCCAGCAGCGCGCAGGGGCAGGACCCCACCGGGGAGCTGTTTTTT. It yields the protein CASSAQGQDPTGELFF.

The CDR3 sequence: CATSKQMNTEAFF. The CDR3 coding sequence is TGTGCCACCAGCAAACAGATGAACACTGAAGCTTTCTTT. The genes are TRBV15 and TRBJ1-1; D remains unclear. Germline values: CDR1 LNHNV, CDR2 YYDKDF (reference sequence). The V end was cut by 4 bases, the J end by 0 bases, with 6 bases between. This CDR3 spans 13 amino acids.

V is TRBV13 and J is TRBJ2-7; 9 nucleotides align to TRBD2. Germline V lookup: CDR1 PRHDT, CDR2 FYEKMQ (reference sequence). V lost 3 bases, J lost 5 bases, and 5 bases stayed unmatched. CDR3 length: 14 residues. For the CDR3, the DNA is TGTGCCAGCAGCTTCCTCGGCGGGAGGGACGAGCAGTACTTC. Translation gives CASSFLGGRDEQYF.

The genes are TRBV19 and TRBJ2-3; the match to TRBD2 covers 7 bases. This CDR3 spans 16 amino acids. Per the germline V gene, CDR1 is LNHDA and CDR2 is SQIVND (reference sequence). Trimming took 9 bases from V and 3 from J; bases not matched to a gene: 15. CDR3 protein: CASTLSGTAGTDTQYF. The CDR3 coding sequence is TGTGCCAGCACTTTAAGCGGGACGGCGGGAACAGATACGCAGTATTTT. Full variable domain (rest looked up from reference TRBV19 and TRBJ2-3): DGGITQSPKYLFRKEGQNVTLSCEQNLNHDAMYWYRQDPGQGLRLIYYSQIVNDFQKGDIAEGYSVSREKKESFPLTVTSAQKNPTAFYLCASTLSGTAGTDTQYFGPGTRLTVL.

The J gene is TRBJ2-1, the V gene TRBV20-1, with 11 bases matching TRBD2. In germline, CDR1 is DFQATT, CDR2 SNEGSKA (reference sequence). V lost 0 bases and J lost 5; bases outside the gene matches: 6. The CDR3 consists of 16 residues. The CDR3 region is CSARDFSGRADNEQFF. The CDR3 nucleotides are TGCAGTGCTAGAGATTTTAGCGGGAGGGCCGACAATGAGCAGTTCTTC.

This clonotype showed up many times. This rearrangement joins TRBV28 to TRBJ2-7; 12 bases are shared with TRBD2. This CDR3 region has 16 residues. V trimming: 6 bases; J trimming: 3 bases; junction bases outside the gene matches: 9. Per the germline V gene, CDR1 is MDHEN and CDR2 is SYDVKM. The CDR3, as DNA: TGTGCCAGCAGCGACCCTACTAGCGGGAGGAACTACGAGCAGTACTTC. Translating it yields CASSDPTSGRNYEQYF.

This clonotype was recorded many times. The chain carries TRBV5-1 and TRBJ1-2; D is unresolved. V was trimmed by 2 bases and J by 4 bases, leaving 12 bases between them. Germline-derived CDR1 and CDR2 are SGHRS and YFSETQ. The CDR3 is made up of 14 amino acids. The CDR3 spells CASSFRTEFYGYTF. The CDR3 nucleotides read TGCGCCAGCAGCTTTCGAACAGAATTCTATGGCTACACCTTC.

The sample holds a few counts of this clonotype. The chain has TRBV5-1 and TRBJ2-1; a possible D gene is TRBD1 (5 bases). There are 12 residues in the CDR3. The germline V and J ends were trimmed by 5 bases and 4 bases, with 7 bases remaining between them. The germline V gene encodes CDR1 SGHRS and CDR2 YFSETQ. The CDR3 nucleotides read TGCGCCAGCAGGGACAATTACAATGAGCAGTTCTTC. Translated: CASRDNYNEQFF. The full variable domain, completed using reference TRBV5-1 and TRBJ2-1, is KAGVTQTPRYLIKTRGQQVTLSCSPISGHRSVSWYQQTPGQGLQFLFEYFSETQRNKGNFPGRFSGRQFSNSRSEMNVSTLELGDSALYLCASRDNYNEQFFGPGTRLTVL.

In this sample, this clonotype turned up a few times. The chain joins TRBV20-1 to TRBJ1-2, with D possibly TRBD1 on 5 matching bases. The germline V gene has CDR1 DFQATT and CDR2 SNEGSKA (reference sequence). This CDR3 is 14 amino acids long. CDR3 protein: CRSAEWGTTYGYTF. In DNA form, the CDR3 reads TGCAGGAGCGCCGAGTGGGGGACTACCTATGGCTACACCTTC.

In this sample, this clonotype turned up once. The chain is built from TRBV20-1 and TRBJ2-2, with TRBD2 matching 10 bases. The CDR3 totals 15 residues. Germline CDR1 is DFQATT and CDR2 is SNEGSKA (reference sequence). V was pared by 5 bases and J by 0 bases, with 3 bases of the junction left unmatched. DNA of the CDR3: TGCAGTGCTGTCCTAGCGGGAGCGAACACCGGGGAGCTGTTTTTT. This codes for CSAVLAGANTGELFF.

The DNA of the CDR3 is TGTGCCAGCAGCGACGGACAGGGGCCGGATGCTAGACCAAATCAGCCCCAGCATTTT. It specifies CASSDGQGPDARPNQPQHF. This chain joins TRBV21-1 and TRBJ1-5; the table's TRBD1 call for D was not verified on the DNA. TRBV21-1 is shown as a pseudogene. There are 19 residues in the CDR3.

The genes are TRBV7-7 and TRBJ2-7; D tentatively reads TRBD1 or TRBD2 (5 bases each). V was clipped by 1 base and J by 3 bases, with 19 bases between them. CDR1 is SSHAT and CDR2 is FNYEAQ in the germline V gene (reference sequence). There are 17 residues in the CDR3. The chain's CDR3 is CASSLDRRGPWIYEQYF. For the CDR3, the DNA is TGTGCCAGCAGCTTAGATCGCCGGGGACCTTGGATCTACGAGCAGTACTTC.

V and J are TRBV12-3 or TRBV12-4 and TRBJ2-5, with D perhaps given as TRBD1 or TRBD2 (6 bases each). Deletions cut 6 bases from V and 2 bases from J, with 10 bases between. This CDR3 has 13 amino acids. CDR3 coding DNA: TGTGCCAGCAGATGGGGGGCTCAAGAGACCCAGTACTTC. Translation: CASRWGAQETQYF.